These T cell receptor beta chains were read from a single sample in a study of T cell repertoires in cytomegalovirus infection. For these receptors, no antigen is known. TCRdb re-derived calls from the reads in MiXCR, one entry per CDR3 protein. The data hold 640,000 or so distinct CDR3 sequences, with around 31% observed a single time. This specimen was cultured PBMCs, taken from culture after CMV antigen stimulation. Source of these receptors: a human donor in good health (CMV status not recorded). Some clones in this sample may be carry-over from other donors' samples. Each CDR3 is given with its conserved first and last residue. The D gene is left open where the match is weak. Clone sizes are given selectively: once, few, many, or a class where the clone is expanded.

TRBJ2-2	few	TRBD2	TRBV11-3	TGTGCCAGCAGCCTTACTAGCGGGAGTGGCGACGGGGAGCTGTTTTTT	CASSLTSGSGDGELFF
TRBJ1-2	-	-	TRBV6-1	TGTGCCAGCAGTTACGGGACGCCCTATGGCTACACCTTC	CASSYGTPYGYTF
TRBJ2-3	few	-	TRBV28	TGTGCCAGCAGTTTACCCGTGACAGATACGCAGTATTTT	CASSLPVTDTQYF
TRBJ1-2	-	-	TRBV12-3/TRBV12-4	TGTGCCAGCAGTTTACATCAGTCTAACTATGGCTACACCTTC	CASSLHQSNYGYTF
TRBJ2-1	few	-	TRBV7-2	TGTGCCAGCAGCTTAGGACACTGGAACCCTTGGGAGCAGTTCTTC	CASSLGHWNPWEQFF
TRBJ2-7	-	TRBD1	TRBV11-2	TGTGCCAGCAGCTTAGATCTTTGGACAGGGGCCCATCTCGGGGGTTACGAGCAGTACTTC	CASSLDLWTGAHLGGYEQYF
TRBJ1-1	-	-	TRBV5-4	TGTGCCAGCAGCCCCGTGGGTGTTATGGAGAACACTGAAGCTTTCTTT	CASSPVGVMENTEAFF
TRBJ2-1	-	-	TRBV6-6	TGTGCCAGCAGCCCGGGTAGGGCGACCCCCTCGGTCAATGAGCAGTTCTTC	CASSPGRATPSVNEQFF
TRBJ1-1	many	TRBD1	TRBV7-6	TGTGCCAGCAGCTGGAGGACAGGTGAGGCTTTCTTT	CASSWRTGEAFF
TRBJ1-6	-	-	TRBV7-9	TGTGCCAGCAGCTTAAACCAGGCGGATTCACCCCTCCACTTT	CASSLNQADSPLHF
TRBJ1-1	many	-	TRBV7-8	TGTGCCAGCAGCTTCCGACAGACCATGAACACTGAAGCTTTCTTT	CASSFRQTMNTEAFF
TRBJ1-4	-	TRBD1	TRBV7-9	TGTGCCAGCAGTCCAATGGGGACAGGGGAAAAACTGTTTTTT	CASSPMGTGEKLFF
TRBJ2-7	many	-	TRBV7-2	TGTGCCAGCAGCACAGAAGCGCGCTCCTACGAGCAGTACTTC	CASSTEARSYEQYF
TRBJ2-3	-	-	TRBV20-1	TGCAGTGCTAGAGACGGGTCCCATACGCAGTATTTT	CSARDGSHTQYF
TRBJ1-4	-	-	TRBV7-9	TGTGCCAGCAGCTTAGGCGGGAGTAATTGGGAAAAACTGTTTTTT	CASSLGGSNWEKLFF
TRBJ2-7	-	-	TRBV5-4	TGTGCCAGCAGCCTGAGGGGGAATTTCTACGAGCAGTACTTC	CASSLRGNFYEQYF
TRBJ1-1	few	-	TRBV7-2	TGTGCCAGCAGCTTAGCGATCGGCAGCACTGAAGCTTTCTTT	CASSLAIGSTEAFF
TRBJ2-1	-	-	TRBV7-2	TGTGCCAGCAGCGCCACCGCAGGGCTGGTTAGTGATGAGCAGTTCTTC	CASSATAGLVSDEQFF
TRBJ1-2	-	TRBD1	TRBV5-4	TGTGCCAGCAGCCCTATCATCGCCGGGACAGGGATTGCTCCCTATGGCTACACCTTC	CASSPIIAGTGIAPYGYTF
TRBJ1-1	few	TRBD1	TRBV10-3	TGTGCCATCAGTGGGGGACAGGGAAACACTGAAGCTTTCTTT	CAISGGQGNTEAFF
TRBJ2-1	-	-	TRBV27	TGTGCCAGCACCCTTTTCGGGAATCCGAATGAGCAGTTCTTC	CASTLFGNPNEQFF
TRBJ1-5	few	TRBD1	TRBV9	TGTGCCAGCAGCGTAGGGGACAGAGTGGGTCGCAATCAGCCCCAGCATTTT	CASSVGDRVGRNQPQHF
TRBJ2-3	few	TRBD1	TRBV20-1	TGCAGTGCTCCAGGACAGGGAGCAGATACGCAGTATTTT	CSAPGQGADTQYF
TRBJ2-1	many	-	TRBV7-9	TGTGCCAGCAGCTTAGCGGTGGCCGAACCTTACAATGAGCAGTTCTTC	CASSLAVAEPYNEQFF
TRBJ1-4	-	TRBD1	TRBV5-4	TGTGCCAGCAGCTCGGACAGGGATAATGAAAAACTGTTTTTT	CASSSDRDNEKLFF
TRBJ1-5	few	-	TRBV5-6	TGTGCCAGCAGCTCGTACGGACCGGGTCAGCCCCAGCATTTT	CASSSYGPGQPQHF
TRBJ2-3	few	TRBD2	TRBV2	TGTGCCTCCGATACTAGGGCTAGCGGGAGTGGTGATACGCAGTATTTT	CASDTRASGSGDTQYF